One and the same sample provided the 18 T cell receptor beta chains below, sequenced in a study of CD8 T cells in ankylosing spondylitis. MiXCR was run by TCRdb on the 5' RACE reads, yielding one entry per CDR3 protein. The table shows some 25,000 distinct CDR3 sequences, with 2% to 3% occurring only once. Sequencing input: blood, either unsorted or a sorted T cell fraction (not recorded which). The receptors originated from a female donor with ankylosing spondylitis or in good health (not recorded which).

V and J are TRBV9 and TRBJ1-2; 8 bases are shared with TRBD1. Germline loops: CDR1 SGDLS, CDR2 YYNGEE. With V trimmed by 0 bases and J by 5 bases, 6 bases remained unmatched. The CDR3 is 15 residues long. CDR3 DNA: TGTGCCAGCAGCGTAGTCGGCCAGGGGGCTTATGGCTACACCTTC. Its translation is CASSVVGQGAYGYTF.

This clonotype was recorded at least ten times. CDR3 DNA: TGTGCCAGCAGCCTCGAGATGGGCACTGAAGCTTTCTTT. The encoded protein is CASSLEMGTEAFF. This chain uses TRBV9 with TRBJ1-1, with unresolved D. CDR3 length: 13 residues. Trimming shortened V by 4 bases and J by 4 bases, and 11 bases separated the two germline ends. Germline assignment: CDR1 SGDLS and CDR2 YYNGEE.

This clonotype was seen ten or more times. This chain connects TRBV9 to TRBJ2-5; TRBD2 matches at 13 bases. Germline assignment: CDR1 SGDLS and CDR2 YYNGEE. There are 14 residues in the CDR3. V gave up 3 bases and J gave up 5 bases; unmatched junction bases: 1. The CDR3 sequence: CASSETSGRETQYF. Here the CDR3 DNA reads TGTGCCAGCAGCGAGACTAGCGGGAGGGAGACCCAGTACTTC.

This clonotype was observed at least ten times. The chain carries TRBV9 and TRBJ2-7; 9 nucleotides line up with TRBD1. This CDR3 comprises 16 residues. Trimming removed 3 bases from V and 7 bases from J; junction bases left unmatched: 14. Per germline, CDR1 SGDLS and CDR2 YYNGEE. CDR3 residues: CASSASQGAFSWEQYF. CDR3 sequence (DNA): TGTGCCAGCAGCGCATCACAGGGGGCCTTTTCGTGGGAGCAGTACTTC.

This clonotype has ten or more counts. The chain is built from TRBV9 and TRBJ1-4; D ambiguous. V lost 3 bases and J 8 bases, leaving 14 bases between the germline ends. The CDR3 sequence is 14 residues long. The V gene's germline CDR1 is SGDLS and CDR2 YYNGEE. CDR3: CASSALGGREKLFF. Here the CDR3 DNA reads TGTGCCAGCAGCGCCTTGGGCGGGAGGGAAAAACTGTTTTTT.

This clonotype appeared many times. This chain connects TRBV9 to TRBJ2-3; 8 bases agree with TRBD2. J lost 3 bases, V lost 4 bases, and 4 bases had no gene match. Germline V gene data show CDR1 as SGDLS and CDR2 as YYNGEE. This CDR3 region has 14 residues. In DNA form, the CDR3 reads TGTGCCAGCAGCCTGGGACTAGAGACAGATACGCAGTATTTT. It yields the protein CASSLGLETDTQYF. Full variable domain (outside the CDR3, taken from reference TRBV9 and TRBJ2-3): DSGVTQTPKHLITATGQRVTLRCSPRSGDLSVYWYQQSLDQGLQFLIQYYNGEERAKGNILERFSAQQFPDLHSELNLSSLELGDSALYFCASSLGLETDTQYFGPGTRLTVL.

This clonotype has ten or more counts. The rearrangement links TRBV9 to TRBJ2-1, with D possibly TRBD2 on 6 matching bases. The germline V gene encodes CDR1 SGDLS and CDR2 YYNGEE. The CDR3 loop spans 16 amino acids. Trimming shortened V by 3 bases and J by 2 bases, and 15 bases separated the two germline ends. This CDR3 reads CASSAGGVAAYNEQFF. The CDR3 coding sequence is TGTGCCAGCAGCGCAGGTGGGGTAGCGGCCTACAATGAGCAGTTCTTC.

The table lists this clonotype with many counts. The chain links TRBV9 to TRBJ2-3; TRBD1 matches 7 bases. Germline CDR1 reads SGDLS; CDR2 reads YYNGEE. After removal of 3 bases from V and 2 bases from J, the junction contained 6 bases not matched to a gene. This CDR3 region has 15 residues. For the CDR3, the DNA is TGTGCCAGCAGCGGAGGACAGGCTCTCACAGATACGCAGTATTTT. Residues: CASSGGQALTDTQYF.

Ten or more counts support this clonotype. In nucleotides, the CDR3 is TGTGCCAGCAGCGTAGTACAGGGGGGATCAGATACGCAGTATTTT. As protein: CASSVVQGGSDTQYF. This sequence joins TRBV9 and TRBJ2-3; 8 bases are shared with TRBD1. The CDR3 is 15 amino acids. In germline, CDR1 is SGDLS, CDR2 YYNGEE. The J segment lost 4 bases and the V segment lost 0 bases, leaving 4 bases of the junction unmatched. Full variable domain (rest looked up from reference TRBV9 and TRBJ2-3): DSGVTQTPKHLITATGQRVTLRCSPRSGDLSVYWYQQSLDQGLQFLIQYYNGEERAKGNILERFSAQQFPDLHSELNLSSLELGDSALYFCASSVVQGGSDTQYFGPGTRLTVL.

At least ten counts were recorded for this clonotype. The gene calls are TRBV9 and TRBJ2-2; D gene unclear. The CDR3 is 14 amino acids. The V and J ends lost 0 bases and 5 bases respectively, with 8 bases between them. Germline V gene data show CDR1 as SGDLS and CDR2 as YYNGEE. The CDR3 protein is CASSVDHKTGELFF. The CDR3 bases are TGTGCCAGCAGCGTAGATCATAAGACCGGGGAGCTGTTTTTT.

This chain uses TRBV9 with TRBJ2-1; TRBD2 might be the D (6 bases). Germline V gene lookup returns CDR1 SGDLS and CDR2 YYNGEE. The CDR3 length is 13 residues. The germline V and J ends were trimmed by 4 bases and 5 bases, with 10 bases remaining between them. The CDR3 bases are TGTGCCAGCAGCTCGGGACTGCACAATGAGCAGTTCTTC. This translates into CASSSGLHNEQFF.

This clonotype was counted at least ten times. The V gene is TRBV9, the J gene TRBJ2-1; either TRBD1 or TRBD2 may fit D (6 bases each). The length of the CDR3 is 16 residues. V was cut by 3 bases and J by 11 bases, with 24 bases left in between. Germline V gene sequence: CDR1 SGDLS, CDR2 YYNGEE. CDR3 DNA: TGTGCCAGCAGCGCGGGTCTCCGGGACTCGGGGGCCAAGCAGTTCTTC. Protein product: CASSAGLRDSGAKQFF. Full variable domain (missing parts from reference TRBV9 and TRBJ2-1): DSGVTQTPKHLITATGQRVTLRCSPRSGDLSVYWYQQSLDQGLQFLIQYYNGEERAKGNILERFSAQQFPDLHSELNLSSLELGDSALYFCASSAGLRDSGAKQFFGPGTRLTVL.

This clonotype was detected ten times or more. The chain's CDR3 is CASSVGSGRTDTQYF. Written as DNA, the CDR3 is TGTGCCAGCAGCGTAGGTTCAGGACGCACAGATACGCAGTATTTT. The rearrangement uses TRBV9 and TRBJ2-3; unclear D gene. Germline V gene data show CDR1 as SGDLS and CDR2 as YYNGEE. The CDR3 sequence is 15 residues long. V gave up 0 bases and J gave up 1 base, with 9 bases separating them.

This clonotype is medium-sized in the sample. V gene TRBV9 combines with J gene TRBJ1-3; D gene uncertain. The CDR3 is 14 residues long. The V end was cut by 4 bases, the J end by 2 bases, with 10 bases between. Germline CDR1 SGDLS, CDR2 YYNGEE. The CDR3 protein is CASSQRSPGNTIYF. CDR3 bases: TGTGCCAGCAGCCAAAGGAGTCCTGGAAACACCATATATTTT.

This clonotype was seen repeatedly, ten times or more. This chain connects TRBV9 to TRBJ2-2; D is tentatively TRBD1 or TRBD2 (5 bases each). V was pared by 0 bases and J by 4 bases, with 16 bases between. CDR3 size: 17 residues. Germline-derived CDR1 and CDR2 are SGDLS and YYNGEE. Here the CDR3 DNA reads TGTGCCAGCAGCGTAGTTCACGGGGCATTATTCACCGGGGAGCTGTTTTTT. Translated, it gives CASSVVHGALFTGELFF.

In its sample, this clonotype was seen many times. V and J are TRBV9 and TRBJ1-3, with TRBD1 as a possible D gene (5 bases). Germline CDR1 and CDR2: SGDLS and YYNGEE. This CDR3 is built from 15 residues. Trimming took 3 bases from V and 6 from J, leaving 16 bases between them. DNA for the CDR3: TGTGCCAGCAGCGCCGCCGGTAGGGACGAAAACACCATATATTTT. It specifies CASSAAGRDENTIYF.

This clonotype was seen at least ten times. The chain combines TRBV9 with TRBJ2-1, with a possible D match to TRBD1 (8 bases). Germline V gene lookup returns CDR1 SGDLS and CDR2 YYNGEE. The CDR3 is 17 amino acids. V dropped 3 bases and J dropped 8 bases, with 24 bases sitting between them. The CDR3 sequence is CASSARGGQVGSDEQFF. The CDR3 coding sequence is TGTGCCAGCAGCGCGCGCGGGGGACAGGTCGGGTCTGATGAGCAGTTCTTC.

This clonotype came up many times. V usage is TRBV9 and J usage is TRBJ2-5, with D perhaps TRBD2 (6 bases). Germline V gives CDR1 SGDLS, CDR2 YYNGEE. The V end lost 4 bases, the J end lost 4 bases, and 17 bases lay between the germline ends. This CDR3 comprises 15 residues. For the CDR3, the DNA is TGTGCCAGCAGCAGAACGGGGGTTTCGGGAGAGACCCAGTACTTC. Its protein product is CASSRTGVSGETQYF.